What follows are 5 T cell receptor beta chains derived from one specimen sequenced in a study of cytomegalovirus exposure and HLA in healthy donors listed by TCRdb under 2017. Libraries came from the immunoSEQ multiplex PCR assay. A mixture of 60 forward primers for TCR Vbeta segments and 13 reverse primers for TCR Jbeta segments was used in the multiplex PCR. What TCRdb holds here is the immuneACCESS table cut down to in-frame rearrangements. Part of the clones is not present; checked against another copy, under half of the missing clones reflect an unresolved V gene, and the others are unexplained. The sample includes some 180,000 clones, with about 70% observed a single time. Jointly, the top ten make up 1.5% to 2% of the sample. Sequencing used PBMCs. The receptors shown here come from a woman aged 25 to 39 in good health and CMV-seronegative.

The chain links TRBV9 to TRBJ2-5; possible D gene TRBD1, 6 bases. Germline V gives CDR1 SGDLS, CDR2 YYNGEE. The CDR3 runs 16 residues. The ends were cut back, 4 bases at V and 1 base at J, with 17 bases in the middle. The CDR3 DNA sequence: TGTGCCAGCAGCCCCCGACCGGGACACCTCCAAGAGACCCAGTACTTC. As protein: CASSPRPGHLQETQYF.

This clone was observed a handful of times. This rearrangement joins TRBV2 to TRBJ2-7, with 10 nucleotides matching TRBD1. The CDR3 extends over 15 amino acids. The V and J ends lost 6 bases and 5 bases, in that order; junction bases with no gene match: 10. Per germline, CDR1 SNHLY and CDR2 FYNNEI. The CDR3 sequence: CASSPPGQGSHEQYF. The CDR3 DNA is TGTGCCAGCAGCCCACCGGGACAGGGGAGTCACGAGCAGTACTTC. Looking up the rest from reference TRBV2 and TRBJ2-7 gives the full variable domain: EPEVTQTPSHQVTQMGQEVILRCVPISNHLYFYWYRQILGQKVEFLVSFYNNEISEKSEIFDDQFSVERPDGSNFTLKIRSTKLEDSAMYFCASSPPGQGSHEQYFGPGTRLTVT.

The genes are TRBV6-5 and TRBJ2-2, with unresolved D. Germline assignment: CDR1 MNHEY and CDR2 SVGAGI. V was clipped by 8 bases and J by 1 base, with 8 bases between them. CDR3 length: 13 amino acids. CDR3 protein: CASLNGNTGELFF. CDR3 DNA: TGTGCCAGCCTAAACGGGAACACCGGGGAGCTGTTTTTT.

The gene calls are TRBV5-6 and TRBJ2-1, with 8 bases aligning to TRBD2. Germline V gene lookup returns CDR1 SGHDT and CDR2 YYEEEE. CDR3 size: 15 residues. V was pared by 4 bases and J by 3 bases, with 6 bases of the junction left unmatched. The CDR3 loop is CASSLLAEHYNEQFF. Here the CDR3 DNA reads TGTGCCAGCAGCCTACTAGCGGAGCACTACAATGAGCAGTTCTTC. Full variable domain (missing parts from reference TRBV5-6 and TRBJ2-1): DAGVTQSPTHLIKTRGQQVTLRCSPKSGHDTVSWYQQALGQGPQFIFQYYEEEERQRGNFPDRFSGHQFPNYSSELNVNALLLGDSALYLCASSLLAEHYNEQFFGPGTRLTVL.

Of note for this clone: An end of the junction does not agree with germline; a read error may underlie this. This chain connects TRBV4-1 to TRBJ2-7, with 8 bases aligning to TRBD1. Germline lookup yields CDR1 MGHRA and CDR2 YSYEKL. This CDR3 comprises 16 residues. CDR3 in DNA: TGCGCCAGCGGCCAATTGGACAGGGTGAGCTCCTACGAGCAGTACTTC. Translated, it gives CASGQLDRVSSYEQYF.